A single sample gave rise to the 30 T cell receptor beta chains below, sequenced in a study of cytomegalovirus exposure and HLA in healthy donors. The PCR had 60 Vbeta and 13 Jbeta primers. Here immunoSEQ multiplex PCR was the method, and the copy in TCRdb shows in-frame clones only, minus some. Among under 150,000 clones listed, roughly four fifths were seen once. Sequences were obtained from PBMCs. The receptors were sampled from a woman in her 50s in good health and CMV-seronegative.

This chain links TRBV25-1 with TRBJ2-3, with 8 bases aligning to TRBD1. This CDR3 is built from 14 residues. V shed 3 bases, J shed 6 bases, and the junction held 5 bases outside the gene matches. From germline, CDR1 is MGHDK and CDR2 SYGVNS. The CDR3 protein is CASSDRTGWDTQYF. The CDR3 coding sequence is TGTGCCAGCAGTGATCGGACAGGGTGGGATACGCAGTATTTT. The full variable domain, its missing parts supplied by reference TRBV25-1 and TRBJ2-3, is EADIYQTPRYLVIGTGKKITLECSQTMGHDKMYWYQQDPGMELHLIHYSYGVNSTEKGDLSSESTVSRIRTEHFPLTLESARPSHTSQYLCASSDRTGWDTQYFGPGTRLTVL.

The chain combines TRBV7-9 with TRBJ1-2; TRBD1 matches at 9 bases. The length of the CDR3 is 15 residues. Germline V gives CDR1 SEHNR, CDR2 FQNEAQ (reference sequence). V dropped 2 bases and J dropped 4; count of bases not matched to a gene: 5. The CDR3 bases are TGTGCCAGCAGCTTACTTGGGACAGGGTCCTATGGCTACACCTTC. Protein sequence: CASSLLGTGSYGYTF.

This chain uses TRBV19 with TRBJ1-5; the D gene is possibly TRBD1 (5 bases). The CDR3 is made up of 14 amino acids. V lost 9 bases to trimming and J lost 6 bases, with 18 bases between them. Germline V gene lookup returns CDR1 LNHDA and CDR2 SQIVND (reference sequence). CDR3 protein: CASSGSGGGQPQHF. CDR3 nucleotide sequence: TGTGCCAGCAGCGGGAGCGGGGGTGGTCAGCCCCAGCATTTT.

The chain is built from TRBV19 and TRBJ2-2; 9 nucleotides match TRBD2. Germline trimming cut 5 bases from V and 4 bases from J; bases unmatched to any gene: 5. The length of the CDR3 is 15 residues. Looked up from germline, CDR1 is LNHDA and CDR2 is SQIVND (reference sequence). CDR3 nucleotides: TGTGCCAGTAGTTATAGCGGGGGAAGCACCGGGGAGCTGTTTTTT. Encoded protein: CASSYSGGSTGELFF.

The rearrangement joins TRBV5-1 to TRBJ1-6; 10 nucleotides line up with TRBD1. Unmatched junction bases numbered 3, after V lost 4 bases and J lost 5 bases. Per the germline V gene, CDR1 is SGHRS and CDR2 is YFSETQ. The CDR3 covers 15 residues. The CDR3 DNA sequence: TGCGCCAGCAGCGTTGGGACAGGGGATAATTCACCCCTCCACTTT. Translated: CASSVGTGDNSPLHF.

V and J are TRBV5-1 and TRBJ1-1; 7 bases are shared with TRBD1. V was pared by 2 bases and J by 7 bases, with 11 bases of the junction left unmatched. This CDR3 has 15 residues. Germline V CDR1 and CDR2: SGHRS, YFSETQ. The DNA of the CDR3 is TGCGCCAGCAGCTTCGCCCAGGGGGAATGGGGTGAAGCTTTCTTT. As protein: CASSFAQGEWGEAFF.

This clone was seen a single time. DNA of the CDR3: TGTGCCAGTAGTAAGGGGACAGGAGCGAACACCGGGGAGCTGTTTTTT. It specifies CASSKGTGANTGELFF. The chain is built from TRBV19 and TRBJ2-2; 8 nucleotides line up with TRBD1. This CDR3 has 16 amino acids. The ends lost 4 bases at V and 0 bases at J; junction bases unmatched: 4. Germline V CDR1 and CDR2: LNHDA, SQIVND (reference sequence).

The chain is built from TRBV6-1 and TRBJ2-7; 9 nucleotides agree with TRBD1. Germline loops: CDR1 MNHNS, CDR2 SASEGT. V shed 2 bases and J 6 bases; nucleotides not matched to a gene: 5. The CDR3 covers 14 residues. The DNA for the CDR3 is TGTGCCAGCAGTGAACGGGACAGGGCCGGCGAGCAGTACGTC. It codes for CASSERDRAGEQYV.

Regarding this clone: The junction departs from the called germline gene at one end, perhaps through a read error. Other DNA sequences within the sample encode an identical CDR3. The rearrangement uses TRBV19 and TRBJ1-1; D is unclear. CDR1 is LNHDA and CDR2 is SQIVND in the germline V gene (reference sequence). The CDR3 consists of 12 residues. Written as DNA, the CDR3 is TGCGCCAGTAGTATCTGGAACACTGAAGCTTTCTTT. Translated: CASSIWNTEAFF. Full variable domain (missing parts from reference TRBV19 and TRBJ1-1): DGGITQSPKYLFRKEGQNVTLSCEQNLNHDAMYWYRQDPGQGLRLIYYSQIVNDFQKGDIAEGYSVSREKKESFPLTVTSAQKNPTAFYLCASSIWNTEAFFGQGTRLTVV.

The chain links TRBV10-1 to TRBJ2-7, with 7 bases lining up with TRBD2. Germline CDR1 is WNHNN and CDR2 is SYGVQD (reference sequence). V was clipped by 8 bases and J by 4 bases; unmatched bases: 5. The CDR3 contains 12 residues. CDR3 region: CASGAGRYEQYV. The DNA for the CDR3 is TGCGCCAGCGGGGCCGGGAGGTACGAGCAGTACGTC.

In this sample, this clone turned up a few times. The V and J genes are TRBV5-4 and TRBJ2-1; 11 bases map to TRBD2. The V segment lost 3 bases and the J segment 9 bases; nucleotides outside the gene matches: 17. CDR3 size: 18 residues. Germline-derived CDR1 and CDR2 are SGHNT and YYREEE (reference sequence). CDR3 in amino acids: CASSSQRGSTSGSAEQFF. The CDR3 DNA follows: TGTGCCAGCAGCTCCCAAAGGGGTAGTACTAGCGGGAGCGCTGAGCAGTTCTTC. The full variable domain, with the rest looked up from reference TRBV5-4 and TRBJ2-1, is ETGVTQSPTHLIKTRGQQVTLRCSSQSGHNTVSWYQQALGQGPQFIFQYYREEENGRGNFPPRFSGLQFPNYSSELNVNALELDDSALYLCASSSQRGSTSGSAEQFFGPGTRLTVL.

This chain uses TRBV7-2 with TRBJ2-7; 8 bases align to TRBD1. With 4 bases clipped from V and 6 bases from J, the junction kept 5 bases outside the gene matches. The germline V gene encodes CDR1 SGHTA and CDR2 FQGNSA. The CDR3 contains 13 residues. In nucleotides, the CDR3 is TGTGCCAGCAGCTCCTGGACAGGGTGCGAGCAGTACTTC. Amino acids: CASSSWTGCEQYF. The variable domain in full, with the rest retrieved from reference TRBV7-2 and TRBJ2-7, is GAGVSQSPSNKVTEKGKDVELRCDPISGHTALYWYRQSLGQGLEFLIYFQGNSAPDKSGLPSDRFSAERTGGSVSTLTIQRTQQEDSAVYLCASSSWTGCEQYFGPGTRLTVT.

This clone was detected once. This chain links TRBV14 with TRBJ2-5, with D tentatively TRBD2 (5 bases). With 2 bases removed from V and 2 bases from J, the gap between germline ends came to 15 bases. CDR3 length: 16 residues. Germline-derived CDR1 and CDR2 are SGHDN and FVKESK. CDR3 nucleotide sequence: TGTGCCAGCAGCCAACTTCCTAGCTTCCCACAAGAGACCCAGTACTTC. This translates into CASSQLPSFPQETQYF.

The V gene is TRBV6-5, the J gene TRBJ2-2; possible D gene TRBD2, 6 bases. Germline V gene lookup returns CDR1 MNHEY and CDR2 SVGAGI. This CDR3 spans 14 amino acids. V dropped 7 bases and J dropped 4 bases, with 13 bases sitting between them. The CDR3 DNA follows: TGTGCCAGCACCGAGACCGGGAGCACCGGGGAGCTGTTTTTT. This sequence encodes CASTETGSTGELFF.

This rearrangement joins TRBV6-5 to TRBJ1-2, with TRBD1 as a possible D gene (5 bases). The CDR3 is made up of 15 amino acids. The ends were cut back, 2 bases at V and 7 bases at J, with 17 bases in the middle. From germline, CDR1 is MNHEY and CDR2 SVGAGI. The CDR3: CASSYEGQGSGGYTF. CDR3 sequence (DNA): TGTGCCAGCAGTTACGAAGGGCAGGGTAGTGGTGGCTACACCTTC.

This chain joins TRBV7-3 and TRBJ2-2, with 7 bases fitting TRBD2. Germline V CDR1 and CDR2: SGHTA, FQGTGA. J lost 5 bases, V lost 5 bases, and 8 bases had no gene match. The CDR3 length is 15 residues. The CDR3 DNA sequence: TGTGCCAGCAGCCCTAAGCGGGAAGTAACCGGGGAGCTGTTTTTT. Amino acid sequence: CASSPKREVTGELFF.

This rearrangement joins TRBV15 to TRBJ1-1, with a tentative D call TRBD1 (6 bases). Per the germline V gene, CDR1 is LNHNV and CDR2 is YYDKDF (reference sequence). This CDR3 comprises 14 residues. V lost 2 bases and J lost 1, with 8 bases in between. The chain's CDR3 is CATSRTGKNTEAFF. The DNA for the CDR3 is TGTGCCACCAGCAGAACAGGGAAGAACACTGAAGCTTTCTTT.

Of note for this clone: Other DNA sequences in the sample encode the same CDR3. This sequence joins TRBV4-2 and TRBJ2-2; D is possibly TRBD1 (6 bases). V was shortened by 6 bases and J by 3 bases, with 14 bases between the two germline ends. The CDR3 length is 15 residues. Germline assignment: CDR1 LGHNA and CDR2 YNFKEQ. The CDR3 DNA sequence: TGTGCCAGCAGTCTCGGGGCAGGGGACACCGGGGAGCTGTTTTTT. As protein: CASSLGAGDTGELFF.

This clone was counted a few times. The chain has TRBV6-1 and TRBJ2-7; 9 positions match TRBD2. V shed 2 bases, J shed 3 bases, and the junction held 8 bases outside the gene matches. Germline values: CDR1 MNHNS, CDR2 SASEGT. CDR3 length: 16 amino acids. The chain's CDR3 is CASSEFNPSGVYEQYF. CDR3 nucleotide sequence: TGTGCCAGCAGTGAATTTAATCCTAGCGGGGTCTACGAGCAGTACTTC.

The chain uses TRBV7-2 and TRBJ2-1; D gene uncertain. Per germline, CDR1 SGHTA and CDR2 FQGNSA. The CDR3 contains 15 residues. Deletions cut 6 bases from V and 8 bases from J, with 20 bases between. The CDR3 nucleotides are TGTGCCAGCAGACCCTCCAGGTCGGTGGTCGATGAGCAGTTCTTC. Translating it yields CASRPSRSVVDEQFF.

This chain links TRBV7-8 with TRBJ2-7; TRBD2 aligns across 12 bases. CDR1 is SGHVS and CDR2 is FQNEAQ in the germline V gene. The length of the CDR3 is 18 residues. V trimming: 1 base; J trimming: 4 bases; junction bases outside the gene matches: 11. The CDR3 loop is CASSLGLAGAPVAYEQYF. For the CDR3, the DNA is TGTGCCAGCAGCTTAGGACTAGCGGGAGCTCCCGTGGCTTACGAGCAGTACTTC.

V gene TRBV6-5 combines with J gene TRBJ2-7; 8 bases are shared with TRBD1. Trimming removed 0 bases from V and 3 bases from J; junction bases left unmatched: 4. Germline CDR1 reads MNHEY; CDR2 reads SVGAGI. CDR3 length: 15 residues. CDR3 DNA sequence: TGTGCCAGCAGTTACTCGAGGGACAGGAGCTACGAGCAGTACGTC. Residues: CASSYSRDRSYEQYV.

The rearrangement links TRBV27 to TRBJ2-7; 11 nucleotides agree with TRBD1. The CDR3 spans 16 residues. V dropped 5 bases and J dropped 5; count of bases not matched to a gene: 11. Per the germline V gene, CDR1 is MNHEY and CDR2 is SMNVEV (reference sequence). For the CDR3, the DNA is TGTGCCAGCAGTCGACCGCCGGGACAGGGGGAGAACGAGCAGTACTTC. As protein: CASSRPPGQGENEQYF.

CDR3: CSVEGTYGNTIYF. CDR3 in DNA: TGCAGCGTTGAAGGCACCTATGGAAACACCATATATTTT. The chain recombines TRBV29-1 with TRBJ1-3, with D uncertain. Germline V gives CDR1 SQVTM, CDR2 ANQGSEA. The CDR3 sequence is 13 residues long. The germline V and J ends were trimmed by 1 base and 3 bases, with 7 bases remaining between them.

The rearrangement uses TRBV5-1 and TRBJ1-5; weak D call: TRBD1 (5 bases). The CDR3 is 13 residues long. Germline V gene sequence: CDR1 SGHRS, CDR2 YFSETQ. The V gene lost 0 bases and the J gene lost 8 bases, with 9 bases spanning the gap. Written as DNA, the CDR3 is TGCGCCAGCAGCTTGGGGGGAGGGGAGCCCCAGCATTTT. This encodes CASSLGGGEPQHF.

The chain employs TRBV6-1 and TRBJ1-2; the D gene is possibly TRBD1 (6 bases). V lost 8 bases and J 1 base, leaving 14 bases between the germline ends. Germline CDR1 is MNHNS and CDR2 is SASEGT. This CDR3 has 14 amino acids. The CDR3 DNA reads TGTGCCAGCGGGGGCGACTGGATTAACTATGGCTACACCTTC. Its translation is CASGGDWINYGYTF.

The V gene is TRBV5-1, the J gene TRBJ1-1; 9 bases are shared with TRBD1. The CDR3 spans 17 residues. From germline, CDR1 is SGHRS and CDR2 YFSETQ. The junction had 14 bases not matched to a gene; V was cut back by 4 bases and J by 4 bases. The CDR3 is CASSRSRDRVVGTEAFF. The CDR3 coding sequence is TGCGCCAGCAGCAGGTCCCGGGACAGGGTAGTGGGCACTGAAGCTTTCTTT.

The gene calls are TRBV6-1 and TRBJ1-1; a weak D match, TRBD1 (5 bases). Germline V CDR1 and CDR2: MNHNS, SASEGT. The CDR3 length is 13 residues. V lost 5 bases and J lost 3, with 10 bases in between. The CDR3 is CASSLDSDTEAFF. The CDR3 region has the DNA TGTGCCAGCAGTCTAGACAGCGACACTGAAGCTTTCTTT.

The chain links TRBV5-4 to TRBJ1-1; 11 bases align to TRBD1. The CDR3 is made up of 17 amino acids. Trimming took 1 base from V and 1 from J; bases not matched to a gene: 6. In germline, CDR1 is SGHNT, CDR2 YYREEE (reference sequence). CDR3 loop: CASSLPGQGVTNTEAFF. The CDR3 DNA sequence: TGTGCCAGCAGCTTGCCGGGACAGGGGGTGACGAACACTGAAGCTTTCTTT.

The V gene is TRBV27, the J gene TRBJ1-4; tentatively, D is TRBD1 (5 bases). Germline assignment: CDR1 MNHEY and CDR2 SMNVEV (reference sequence). V was cut by 1 base and J by 8 bases, with 29 bases left in between. The CDR3 contains 20 residues. The CDR3 region is CASSLYPTGGGTGRTEKLFF. The DNA for the CDR3 is TGTGCCAGCAGTTTATATCCCACCGGGGGGGGAACCGGGAGGACCGAAAAACTGTTTTTT.